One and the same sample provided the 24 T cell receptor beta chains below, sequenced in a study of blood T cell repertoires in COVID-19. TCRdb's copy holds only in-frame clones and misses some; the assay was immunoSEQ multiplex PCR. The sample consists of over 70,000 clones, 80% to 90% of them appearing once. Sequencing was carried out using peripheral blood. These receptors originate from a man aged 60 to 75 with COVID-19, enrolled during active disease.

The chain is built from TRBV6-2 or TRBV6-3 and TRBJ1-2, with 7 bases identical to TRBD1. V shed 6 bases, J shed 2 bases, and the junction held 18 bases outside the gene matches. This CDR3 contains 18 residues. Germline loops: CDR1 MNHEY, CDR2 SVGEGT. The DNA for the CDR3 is TGTGCCAGCAGATACGGACAGTGGGGACAGACCTCCAACTATGGCTACACCTTC. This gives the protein CASRYGQWGQTSNYGYTF.

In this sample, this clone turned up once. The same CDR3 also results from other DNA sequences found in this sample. The CDR3 bases are TGTGCCAGCTCGCCCGGGACTAACACTCCCCTCCACTTT. Its translation is CASSPGTNTPLHF. The chain employs TRBV28 and TRBJ1-6, with TRBD1 as a possible D gene (5 bases). Trimming pared 8 bases from V and 13 bases from J, leaving 18 bases between. The germline V gene has CDR1 MDHEN and CDR2 SYDVKM. The CDR3 has 13 amino acids.

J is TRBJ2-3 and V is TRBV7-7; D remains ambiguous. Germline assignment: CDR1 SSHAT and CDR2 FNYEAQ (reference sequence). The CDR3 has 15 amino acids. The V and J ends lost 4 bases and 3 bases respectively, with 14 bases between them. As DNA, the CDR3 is TGTGCCAGCAGCTCAGGTGGTCTAACGACAGATACGCAGTATTTT. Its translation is CASSSGGLTTDTQYF.

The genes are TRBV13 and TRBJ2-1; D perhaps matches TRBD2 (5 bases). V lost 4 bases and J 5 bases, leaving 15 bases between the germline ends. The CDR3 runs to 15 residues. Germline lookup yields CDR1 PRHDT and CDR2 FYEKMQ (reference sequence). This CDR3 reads CASSYRKGSDNEQFF. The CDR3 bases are TGTGCCAGCAGCTATAGGAAAGGGAGCGACAATGAGCAGTTCTTC.

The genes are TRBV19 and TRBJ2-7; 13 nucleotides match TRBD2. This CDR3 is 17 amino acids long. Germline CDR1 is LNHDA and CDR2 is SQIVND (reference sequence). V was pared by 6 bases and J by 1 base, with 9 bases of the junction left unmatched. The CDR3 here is CASSPGRTSGRSYEQYF. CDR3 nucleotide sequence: TGTGCCAGTAGCCCAGGTCGGACTAGCGGGAGATCCTACGAGCAGTACTTC. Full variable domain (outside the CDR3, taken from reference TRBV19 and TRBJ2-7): DGGITQSPKYLFRKEGQNVTLSCEQNLNHDAMYWYRQDPGQGLRLIYYSQIVNDFQKGDIAEGYSVSREKKESFPLTVTSAQKNPTAFYLCASSPGRTSGRSYEQYFGPGTRLTVT.

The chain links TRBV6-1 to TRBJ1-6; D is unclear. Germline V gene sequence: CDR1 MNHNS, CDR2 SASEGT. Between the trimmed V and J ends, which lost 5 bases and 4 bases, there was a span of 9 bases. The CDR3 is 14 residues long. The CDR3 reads CASSYSGYNSPLHF. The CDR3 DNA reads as TGTGCCAGCAGTTATTCGGGGTATAATTCACCCCTCCACTTT.

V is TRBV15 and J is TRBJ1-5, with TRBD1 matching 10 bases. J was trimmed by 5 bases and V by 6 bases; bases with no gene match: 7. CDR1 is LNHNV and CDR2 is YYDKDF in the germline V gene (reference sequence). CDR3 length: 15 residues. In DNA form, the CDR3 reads TGTGCCACCAGGGAGACAGGGGGCGCCGATCAGCCCCAGCATTTT. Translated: CATRETGGADQPQHF. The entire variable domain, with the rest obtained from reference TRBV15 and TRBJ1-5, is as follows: DAMVIQNPRYQVTQFGKPVTLSCSQTLNHNVMYWYQQKSSQAPKLLFHYYDKDFNNEADTPDNFQSRRPNTSFCFLDIRSPGLGDTAMYLCATRETGGADQPQHFGDGTRLSIL.

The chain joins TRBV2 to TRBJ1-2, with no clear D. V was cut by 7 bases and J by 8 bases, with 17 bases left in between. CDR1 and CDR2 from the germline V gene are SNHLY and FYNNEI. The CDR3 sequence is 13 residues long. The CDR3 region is CASTLINLVGYTF. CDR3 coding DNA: TGTGCCAGCACCTTGATCAACCTAGTGGGCTACACCTTC.

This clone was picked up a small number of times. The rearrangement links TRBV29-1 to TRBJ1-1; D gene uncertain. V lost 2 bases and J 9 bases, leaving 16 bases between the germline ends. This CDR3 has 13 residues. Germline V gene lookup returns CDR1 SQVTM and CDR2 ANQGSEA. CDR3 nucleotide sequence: TGCAGCGTTGAAATTCCCACGCCCGAGAAAGCTTTCTTT. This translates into CSVEIPTPEKAFF.

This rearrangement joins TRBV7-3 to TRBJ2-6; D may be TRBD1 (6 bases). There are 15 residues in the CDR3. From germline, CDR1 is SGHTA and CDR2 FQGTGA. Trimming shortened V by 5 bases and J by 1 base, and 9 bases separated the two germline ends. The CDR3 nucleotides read TGTGCCAGCAGCCAAGGACAGTCTGGGGCCAACGTCCTGACTTTC. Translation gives CASSQGQSGANVLTF.

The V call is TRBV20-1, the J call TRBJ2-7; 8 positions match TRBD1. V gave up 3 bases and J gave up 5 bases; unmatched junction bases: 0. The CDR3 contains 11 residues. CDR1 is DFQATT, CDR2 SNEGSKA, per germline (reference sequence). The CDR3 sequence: CSARTGDEQYF. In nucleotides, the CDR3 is TGCAGTGCTAGGACAGGGGACGAGCAGTACTTC.

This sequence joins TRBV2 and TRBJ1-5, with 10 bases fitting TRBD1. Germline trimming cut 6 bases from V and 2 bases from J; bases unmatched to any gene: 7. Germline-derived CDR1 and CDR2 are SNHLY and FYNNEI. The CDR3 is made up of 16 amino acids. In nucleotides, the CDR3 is TGTGCCAGCAGACGACAGGGGGCTGGGGGCAATCAGCCCCAGCATTTT. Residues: CASRRQGAGGNQPQHF.

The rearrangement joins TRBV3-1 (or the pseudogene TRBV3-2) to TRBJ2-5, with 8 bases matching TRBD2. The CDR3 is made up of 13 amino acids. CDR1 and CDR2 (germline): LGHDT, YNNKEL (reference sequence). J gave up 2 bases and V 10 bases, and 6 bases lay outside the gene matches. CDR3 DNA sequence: TGTGCCACGACAGGACTAGCTCAAGAGACCCAGTACTTC. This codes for CATTGLAQETQYF.

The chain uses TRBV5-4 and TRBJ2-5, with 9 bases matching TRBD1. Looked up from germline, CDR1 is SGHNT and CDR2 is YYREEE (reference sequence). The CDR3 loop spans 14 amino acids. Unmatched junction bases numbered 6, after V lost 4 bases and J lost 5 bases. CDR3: CASSLDRGGETQYF. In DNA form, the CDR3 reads TGTGCCAGCAGCCTGGACAGGGGAGGTGAGACCCAGTACTTC.

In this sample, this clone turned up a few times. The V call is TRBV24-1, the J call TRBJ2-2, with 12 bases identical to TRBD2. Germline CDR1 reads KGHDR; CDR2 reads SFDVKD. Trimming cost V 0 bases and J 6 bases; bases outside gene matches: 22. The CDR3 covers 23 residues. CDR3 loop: CATSDLPGGTTGRLAGVPGELFF. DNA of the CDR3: TGTGCCACCAGTGATTTGCCAGGGGGAACAACGGGCCGACTAGCGGGAGTCCCCGGGGAGCTGTTTTTT.

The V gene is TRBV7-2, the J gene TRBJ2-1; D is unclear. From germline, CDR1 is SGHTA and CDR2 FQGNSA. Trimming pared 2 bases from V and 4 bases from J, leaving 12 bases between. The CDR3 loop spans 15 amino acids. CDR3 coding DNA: TGTGCCAGCAGCTTATGGAGTACTACTTACAATGAGCAGTTCTTC. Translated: CASSLWSTTYNEQFF.

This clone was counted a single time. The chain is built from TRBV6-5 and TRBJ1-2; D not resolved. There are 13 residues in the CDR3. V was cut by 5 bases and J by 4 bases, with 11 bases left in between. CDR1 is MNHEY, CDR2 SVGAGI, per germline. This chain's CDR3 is CASSREGGYGYTF. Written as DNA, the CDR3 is TGTGCCAGCAGTCGGGAAGGAGGCTATGGCTACACCTTC.

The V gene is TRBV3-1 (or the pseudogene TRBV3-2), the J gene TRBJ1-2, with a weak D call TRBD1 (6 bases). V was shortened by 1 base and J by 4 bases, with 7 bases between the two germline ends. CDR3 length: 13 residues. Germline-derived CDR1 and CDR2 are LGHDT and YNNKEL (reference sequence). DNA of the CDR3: TGTGCCAGCAGCCAAGGAGGGGGCTATGGCTACACCTTC. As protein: CASSQGGGYGYTF.

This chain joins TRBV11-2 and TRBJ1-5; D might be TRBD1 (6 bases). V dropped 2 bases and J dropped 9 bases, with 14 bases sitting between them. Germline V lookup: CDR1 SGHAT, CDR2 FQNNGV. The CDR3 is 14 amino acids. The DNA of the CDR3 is TGTGCCAGCAGCTTACATCCAGGGGATTGGCCCCAGCATTTT. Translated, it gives CASSLHPGDWPQHF.

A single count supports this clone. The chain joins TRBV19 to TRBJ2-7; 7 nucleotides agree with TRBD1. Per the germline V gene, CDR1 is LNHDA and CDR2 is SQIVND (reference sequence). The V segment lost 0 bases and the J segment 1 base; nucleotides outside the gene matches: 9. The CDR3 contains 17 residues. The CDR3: CASSIDLTGVGSYEQYF. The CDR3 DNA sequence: TGTGCCAGTAGTATAGACCTAACAGGGGTGGGGTCCTACGAGCAGTACTTC.

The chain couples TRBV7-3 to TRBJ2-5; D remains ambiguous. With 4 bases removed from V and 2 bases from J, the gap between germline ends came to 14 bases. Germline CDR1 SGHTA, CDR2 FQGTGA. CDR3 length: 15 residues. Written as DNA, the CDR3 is TGTGCCAGCAGCTCACCAGGCGTGGGTCAAGAGACCCAGTACTTC. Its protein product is CASSSPGVGQETQYF.

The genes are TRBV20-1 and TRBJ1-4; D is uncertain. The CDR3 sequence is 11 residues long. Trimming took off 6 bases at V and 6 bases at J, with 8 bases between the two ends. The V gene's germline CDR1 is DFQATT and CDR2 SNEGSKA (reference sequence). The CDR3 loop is CSATGYEKLFF. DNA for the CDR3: TGCAGTGCGACCGGGTATGAAAAACTGTTTTTT.

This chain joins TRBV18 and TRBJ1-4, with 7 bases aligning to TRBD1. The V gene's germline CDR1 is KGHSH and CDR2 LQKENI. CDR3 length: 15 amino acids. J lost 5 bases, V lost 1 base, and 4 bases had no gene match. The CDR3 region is CASSPRTGENEKLFF. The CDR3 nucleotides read TGTGCCAGCTCACCACGAACAGGGGAAAATGAAAAACTGTTTTTT.

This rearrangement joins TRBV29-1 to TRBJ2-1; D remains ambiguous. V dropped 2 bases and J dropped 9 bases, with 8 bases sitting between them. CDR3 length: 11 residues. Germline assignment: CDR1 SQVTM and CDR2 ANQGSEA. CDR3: CSVELSFEQFF. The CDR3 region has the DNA TGCAGCGTTGAACTCTCCTTTGAGCAGTTCTTC.